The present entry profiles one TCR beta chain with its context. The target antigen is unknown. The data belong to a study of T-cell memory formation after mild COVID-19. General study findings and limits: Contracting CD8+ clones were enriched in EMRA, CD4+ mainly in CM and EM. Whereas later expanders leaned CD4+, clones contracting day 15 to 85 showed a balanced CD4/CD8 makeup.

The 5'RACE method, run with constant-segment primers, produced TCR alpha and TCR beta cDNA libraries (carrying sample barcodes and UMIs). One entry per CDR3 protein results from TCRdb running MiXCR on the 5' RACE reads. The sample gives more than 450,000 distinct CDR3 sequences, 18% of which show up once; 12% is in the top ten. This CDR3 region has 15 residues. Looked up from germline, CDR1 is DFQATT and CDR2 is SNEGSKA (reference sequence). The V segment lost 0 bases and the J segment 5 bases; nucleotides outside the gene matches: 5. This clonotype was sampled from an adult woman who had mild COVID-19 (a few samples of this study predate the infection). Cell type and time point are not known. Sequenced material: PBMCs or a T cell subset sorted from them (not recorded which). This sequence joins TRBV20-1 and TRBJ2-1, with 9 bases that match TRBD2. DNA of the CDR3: TGCAGTGCTAGAGACCCTAGCGGGATGGACAATGAGCAGTTCTTC. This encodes CSARDPSGMDNEQFF.